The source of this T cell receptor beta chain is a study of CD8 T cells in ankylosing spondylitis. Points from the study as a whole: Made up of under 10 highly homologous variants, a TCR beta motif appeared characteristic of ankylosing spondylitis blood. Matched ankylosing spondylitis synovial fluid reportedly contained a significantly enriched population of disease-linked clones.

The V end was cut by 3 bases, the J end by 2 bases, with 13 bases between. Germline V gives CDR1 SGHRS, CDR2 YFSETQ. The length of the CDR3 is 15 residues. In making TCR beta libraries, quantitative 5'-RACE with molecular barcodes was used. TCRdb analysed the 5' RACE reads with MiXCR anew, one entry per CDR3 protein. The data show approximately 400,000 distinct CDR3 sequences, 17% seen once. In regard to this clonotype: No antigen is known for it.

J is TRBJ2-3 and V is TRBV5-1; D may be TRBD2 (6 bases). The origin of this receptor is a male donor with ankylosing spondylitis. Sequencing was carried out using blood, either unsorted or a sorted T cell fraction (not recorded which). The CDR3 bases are TGCGCCAGCAGCTCGACTAGGCCCTACACAGATACGCAGTATTTT. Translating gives CASSSTRPYTDTQYF.